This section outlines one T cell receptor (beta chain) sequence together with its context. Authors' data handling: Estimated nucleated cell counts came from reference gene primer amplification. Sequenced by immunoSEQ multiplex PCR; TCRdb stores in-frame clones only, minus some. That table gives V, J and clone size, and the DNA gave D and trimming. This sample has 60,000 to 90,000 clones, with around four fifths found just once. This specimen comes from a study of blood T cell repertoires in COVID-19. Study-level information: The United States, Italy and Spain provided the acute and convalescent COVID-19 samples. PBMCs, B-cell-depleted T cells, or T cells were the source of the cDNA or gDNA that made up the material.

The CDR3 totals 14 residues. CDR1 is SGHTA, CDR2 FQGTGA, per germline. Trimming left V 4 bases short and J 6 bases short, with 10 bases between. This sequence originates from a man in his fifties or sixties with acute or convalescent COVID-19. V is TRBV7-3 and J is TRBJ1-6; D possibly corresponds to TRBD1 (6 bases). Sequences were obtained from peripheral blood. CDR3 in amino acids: CASSSTGSNSPLHF. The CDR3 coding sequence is TGTGCCAGCAGCTCAACAGGGAGTAATTCACCCCTCCACTTT.